What follows describes a single T cell receptor (beta chain). This sample is drawn from a study of cytomegalovirus exposure and HLA in healthy donors. The PCR contained 60 Vbeta and 13 Jbeta primers. Here immunoSEQ multiplex PCR was the method, and the copy in TCRdb shows in-frame clones only, minus some. Seen here are over 150,000 clones, approximately 84% observed once, and the top ten hold under 0.4%. The CDR3 has 16 residues. Unmatched junction bases numbered 7, after V lost 2 bases and J lost 5 bases. Germline CDR1 and CDR2: MGHRA and YSYEKL. The chain couples TRBV4-1 to TRBJ2-4; 9 nucleotides match TRBD2. This sequence was found in a boy aged 2 to 9 in good health and CMV-seronegative. Sequencing input: PBMCs. The CDR3 reads CASSQIAGGSQNIQYF. The CDR3 nucleotides are TGCGCCAGCAGCCAAATCGCGGGGGGGAGCCAAAACATTCAGTACTTC.